The 10 T cell receptor beta chains presented below share a single source sample, sequenced in a study of patients and donors after allogeneic stem cell transplantation. MiXCR, run by TCRdb on the RT-PCR reads, gives a single entry per CDR3 protein. The sample records approximately 20,000 distinct CDR3 sequences, less than 5% being singletons. The sample consisted of blood, either unsorted or a sorted T cell fraction (not recorded which). The receptors were gathered from a human donor who was either an allogeneic HSCT recipient or a stem cell or donor lymphocyte infusion donor (not recorded which). It is not recorded whose cells these are; they may come from a transplant donor.

This clonotype was seen only a few times. V gene TRBV6-1 combines with J gene TRBJ2-7; the D gene is possibly TRBD2 (6 bases). The germline gives CDR1 MNHNS, CDR2 SASEGT. The CDR3 has 14 amino acids. V was trimmed by 5 bases and J by 3 bases, leaving 14 bases between them. CDR3: CASSRVGSGYEQYF. Here the CDR3 DNA reads TGTGCCAGCAGTCGCGTGGGTAGCGGCTACGAGCAGTACTTC.

This clonotype turned up a few times. This rearrangement joins TRBV6-2 or TRBV6-3 to TRBJ2-2, with no clear D. V was clipped by 10 bases and J by 3 bases, with 12 bases between them. The CDR3 length is 13 residues. The germline CDR1 and CDR2 sequences are MNHEY and SVGEGT. CDR3 in DNA: TGTGCCACCCCCTTTGGGCACACCGGGGAGCTGTTTTTT. Residues: CATPFGHTGELFF.

This clonotype came up many times. J is TRBJ2-5 and V is TRBV5-8; D might be TRBD2 (5 bases). Trimming stripped 3 bases from V and 0 bases from J, with 9 bases between. The germline gives CDR1 SGHTS, CDR2 YDEGEE. The CDR3 has 14 amino acids. DNA of the CDR3: TGTGCCAGCAGCTACTCGGGAAACCAAGAGACCCAGTACTTC. Its protein is CASSYSGNQETQYF.

This clonotype occurred many times. The J gene is TRBJ1-5, the V gene TRBV7-9, with D possibly matching TRBD1 (6 bases). V dropped 5 bases and J dropped 4 bases, with 9 bases sitting between them. CDR3 length: 13 residues. CDR1 and CDR2 (germline): SEHNR, FQNEAQ (reference sequence). The CDR3 coding sequence is TGTGCCAGCAGCACGGGACATAATCAGCCCCAGCATTTT. This sequence encodes CASSTGHNQPQHF.

This clonotype rates as medium-sized (0.01 to 0.1%). The chain has TRBV3-1 and TRBJ2-1; D uncertain. Germline CDR1 LGHDT, CDR2 YNNKEL (reference sequence). The germline V and J ends were trimmed by 3 bases and 9 bases, with 12 bases remaining between them. The CDR3 runs 13 residues. The CDR3: CASSHLSYGEQFF. The CDR3 DNA sequence: TGTGCCAGCAGCCATTTGAGTTATGGTGAGCAGTTCTTC.

This clonotype was seen many times. This rearrangement joins TRBV27 to TRBJ1-2, with D possibly TRBD1 on 6 matching bases. This CDR3 has 12 residues. Deletions cut 8 bases from V and 3 bases from J, with 10 bases between. Germline loops: CDR1 MNHEY, CDR2 SMNVEV (reference sequence). The CDR3 here is CASQGTDYGYTF. CDR3 nucleotide sequence: TGTGCCAGCCAGGGGACCGACTATGGCTACACCTTC.

Judged by abundance, this clonotype is medium-sized (0.01 to 0.1%). The gene calls are TRBV5-1 and TRBJ1-5, with 7 bases aligning to TRBD1. V lost 4 bases and J lost 7; bases outside the gene matches: 11. The germline V gene has CDR1 SGHRS and CDR2 YFSETQ. The CDR3 has 15 amino acids. CDR3 residues: CASSMTGLAGQPQHF. CDR3 sequence (DNA): TGCGCCAGCAGCATGACAGGGTTAGCCGGCCAGCCCCAGCATTTT.

This clonotype turned up a few times. The chain has TRBV28 and TRBJ2-7; D is perhaps TRBD2 (5 bases). Per germline, CDR1 MDHEN and CDR2 SYDVKM. The CDR3 has 14 amino acids. V was cut by 6 bases and J by 3 bases, with 15 bases left in between. CDR3 nucleotides: TGTGCCAGCAGCCTAGTCGGGATTATCTACGAGCAGTACTTC. Its translation is CASSLVGIIYEQYF.

This clonotype showed up many times. The V gene is TRBV5-1, the J gene TRBJ2-5; 8 nucleotides match TRBD2. The length of the CDR3 is 16 residues. J was trimmed by 4 bases and V by 6 bases; bases with no gene match: 14. CDR1 is SGHRS, CDR2 YFSETQ, per germline. The CDR3 bases are TGCGCCAGCACCTTCGCGGGGGGCCCACTAGTAGAGACCCAGTACTTC. Amino acid sequence: CASTFAGGPLVETQYF.

With regard to this clonotype: One base away lies a much larger clone, so this may be a sequencing read error. This sequence joins TRBV28 and TRBJ1-1; TRBD1 agrees at 7 bases. Germline V CDR1 and CDR2: MDHEN, SYDVKM. The CDR3 length is 12 residues. This CDR3 reads CASSLFEGAALF. The CDR3 DNA sequence: TGTGCCAGCAGTTTATTTGAGGGGGCGGCTCTCTTT.